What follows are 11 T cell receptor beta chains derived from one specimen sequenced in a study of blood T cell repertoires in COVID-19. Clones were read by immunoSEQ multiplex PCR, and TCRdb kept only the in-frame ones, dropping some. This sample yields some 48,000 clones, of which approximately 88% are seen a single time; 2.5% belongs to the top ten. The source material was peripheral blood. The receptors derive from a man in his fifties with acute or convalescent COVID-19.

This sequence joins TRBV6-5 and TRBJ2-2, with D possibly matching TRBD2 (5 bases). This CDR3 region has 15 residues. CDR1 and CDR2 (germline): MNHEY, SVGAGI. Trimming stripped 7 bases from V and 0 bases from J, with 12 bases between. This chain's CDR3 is CASKSEDSNTGELFF. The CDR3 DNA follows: TGTGCCAGCAAGTCAGAGGACTCGAACACCGGGGAGCTGTTTTTT.

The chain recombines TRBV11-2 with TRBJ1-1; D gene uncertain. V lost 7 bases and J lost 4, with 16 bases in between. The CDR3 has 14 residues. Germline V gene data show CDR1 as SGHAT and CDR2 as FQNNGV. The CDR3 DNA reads TGTGCCAGCACAAATCGGGAGGCGGGCACTGAAGCTTTCTTT. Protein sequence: CASTNREAGTEAFF.

Here the CDR3 reads CASSEGGGFAKNIQYF. CDR3 DNA sequence: TGTGCCAGCAGTGAGGGGGGGGGATTCGCCAAAAACATTCAGTACTTC. The chain recombines TRBV6-1 with TRBJ2-4, with 7 bases fitting TRBD2. V lost 3 bases, J lost 1 base, and 6 bases stayed unmatched. The germline gives CDR1 MNHNS, CDR2 SASEGT. This CDR3 contains 16 residues.

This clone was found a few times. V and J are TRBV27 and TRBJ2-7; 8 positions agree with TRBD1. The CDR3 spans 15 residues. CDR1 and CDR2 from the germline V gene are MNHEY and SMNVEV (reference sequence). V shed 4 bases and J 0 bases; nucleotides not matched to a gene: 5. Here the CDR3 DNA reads TGTGCCAGCAGTTCCTGGGGACAGGCCTCCTACGAGCAGTACTTC. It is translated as CASSSWGQASYEQYF.

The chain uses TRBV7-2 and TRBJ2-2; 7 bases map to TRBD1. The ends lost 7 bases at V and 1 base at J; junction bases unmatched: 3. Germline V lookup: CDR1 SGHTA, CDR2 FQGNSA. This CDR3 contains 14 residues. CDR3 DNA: TGTGCCAGCACCCGGGACAGGAACACCGGGGAGCTGTTTTTT. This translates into CASTRDRNTGELFF.

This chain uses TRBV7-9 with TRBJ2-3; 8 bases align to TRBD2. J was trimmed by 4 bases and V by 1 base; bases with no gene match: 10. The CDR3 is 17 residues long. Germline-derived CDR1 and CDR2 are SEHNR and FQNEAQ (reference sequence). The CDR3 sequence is CASSLVDRGRSADTQYF. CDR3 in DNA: TGTGCCAGCAGCTTAGTTGATCGCGGGAGGAGTGCAGATACGCAGTATTTT.

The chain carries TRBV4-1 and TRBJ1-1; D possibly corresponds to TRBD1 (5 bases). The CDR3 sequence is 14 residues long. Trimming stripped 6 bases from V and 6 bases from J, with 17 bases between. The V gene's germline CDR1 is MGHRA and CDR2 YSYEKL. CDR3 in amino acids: CASSRPLLGAEAFF. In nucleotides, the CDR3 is TGCGCCAGCAGTCGACCCCTCTTAGGGGCTGAAGCTTTCTTT.

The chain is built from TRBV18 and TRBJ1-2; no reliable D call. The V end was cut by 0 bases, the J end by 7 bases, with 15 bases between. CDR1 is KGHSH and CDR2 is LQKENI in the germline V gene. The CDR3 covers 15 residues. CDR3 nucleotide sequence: TGTGCCAGCTCACCACCGGGTACTACAGCGGCTGGCTACACCTTC. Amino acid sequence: CASSPPGTTAAGYTF.

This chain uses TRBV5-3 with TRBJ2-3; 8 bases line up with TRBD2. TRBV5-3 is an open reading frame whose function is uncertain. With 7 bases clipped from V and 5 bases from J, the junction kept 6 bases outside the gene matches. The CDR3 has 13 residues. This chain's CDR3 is CARAAGAGDTQYF. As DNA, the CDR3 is TGTGCCAGAGCAGCGGGGGCGGGAGATACGCAGTATTTT.

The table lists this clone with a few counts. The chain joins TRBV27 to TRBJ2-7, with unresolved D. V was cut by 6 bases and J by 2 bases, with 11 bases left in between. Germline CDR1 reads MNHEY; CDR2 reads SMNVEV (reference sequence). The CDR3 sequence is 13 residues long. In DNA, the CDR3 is TGTGCCAGCAGCCCAAATGGCCCCTACGAGCAGTACTTC. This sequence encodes CASSPNGPYEQYF.

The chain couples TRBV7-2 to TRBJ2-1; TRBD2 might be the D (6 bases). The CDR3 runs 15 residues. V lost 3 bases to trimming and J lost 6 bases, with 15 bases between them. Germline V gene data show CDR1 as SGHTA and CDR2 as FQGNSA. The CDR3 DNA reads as TGTGCCAGCAGCTTGAGGGCCGGGGGATCCAATGAGCAGTTCTTC. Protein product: CASSLRAGGSNEQFF.